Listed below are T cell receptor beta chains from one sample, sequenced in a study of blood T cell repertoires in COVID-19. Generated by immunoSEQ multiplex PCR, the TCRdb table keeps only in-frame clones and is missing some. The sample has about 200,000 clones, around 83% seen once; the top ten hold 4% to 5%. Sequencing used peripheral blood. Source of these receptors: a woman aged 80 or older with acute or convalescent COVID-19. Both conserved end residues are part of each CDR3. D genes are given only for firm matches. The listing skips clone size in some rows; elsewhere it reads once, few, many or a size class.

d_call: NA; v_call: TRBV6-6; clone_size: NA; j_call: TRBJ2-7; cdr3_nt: TGTGCCAGCAGTTACCCCGGGGTGGACTACGAGCAGTACTTC; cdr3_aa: CASSYPGVDYEQYF
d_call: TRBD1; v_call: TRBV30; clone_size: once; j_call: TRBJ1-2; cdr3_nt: TGTGCCTGGAGTGTAATTACCAGGGGGAACTATGGCTACACCTTC; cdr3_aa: CAWSVITRGNYGYTF
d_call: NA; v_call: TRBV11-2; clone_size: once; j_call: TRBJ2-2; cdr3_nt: TGTGCCAGCAGCCAGACGAACACCGGGGAGCTGTTTTTT; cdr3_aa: CASSQTNTGELFF
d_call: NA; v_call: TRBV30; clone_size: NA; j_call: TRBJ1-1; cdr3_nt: TGTGCCTGGACGACACGACCAAACACTGAAGCTTTCTTT; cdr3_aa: CAWTTRPNTEAFF
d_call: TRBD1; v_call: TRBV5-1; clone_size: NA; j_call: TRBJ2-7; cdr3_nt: TGCGCCAGCAGCTTGGAAGGTGGACAGGGGGCAGGTAGCGAGCAGTACTTC; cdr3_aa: CASSLEGGQGAGSEQYF
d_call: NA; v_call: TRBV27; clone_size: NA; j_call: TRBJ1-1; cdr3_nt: TGTGCCAGCAGTTCCCAAGCCCCGAACACTGAAGCTTTCTTT; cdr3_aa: CASSSQAPNTEAFF
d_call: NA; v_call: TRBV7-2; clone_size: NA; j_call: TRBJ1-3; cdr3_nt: TGTGCCAGCAGCTTACGGTCGAGCTCTGGAAACACCATATATTTT; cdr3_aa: CASSLRSSSGNTIYF
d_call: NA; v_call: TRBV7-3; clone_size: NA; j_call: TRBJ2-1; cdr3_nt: TGTGCCAGCAGCTCCCCTGGCGGGACGGCAAGCAATGAGCAGTTCTTC; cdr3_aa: CASSSPGGTASNEQFF
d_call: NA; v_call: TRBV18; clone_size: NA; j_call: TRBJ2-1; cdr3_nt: TGTGCCAGCTCACCCAGGACGGACACCAATGAGCAGTTCTTC; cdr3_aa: CASSPRTDTNEQFF
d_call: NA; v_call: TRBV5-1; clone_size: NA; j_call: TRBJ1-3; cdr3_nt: TGCGCCAGCAGCTTGGGACAGAAAAACACCATATATTTT; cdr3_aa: CASSLGQKNTIYF
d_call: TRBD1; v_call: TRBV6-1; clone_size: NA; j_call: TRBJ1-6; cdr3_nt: TGTGCCAGCAGGCGGGACAGGGGGCTCTCACCCCTCCACTTT; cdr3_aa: CASRRDRGLSPLHF
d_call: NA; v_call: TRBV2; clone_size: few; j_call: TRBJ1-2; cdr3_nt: TGTGCCAGATTCCGGGACAAAGGAGGCTATGGCTACACCTTC; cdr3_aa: CARFRDKGGYGYTF
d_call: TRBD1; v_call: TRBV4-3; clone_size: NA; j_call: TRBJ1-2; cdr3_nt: TGCGCCAGCAGCCCGAGCGGGACAGGTGTTCGTGGCTACACCTTC; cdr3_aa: CASSPSGTGVRGYTF
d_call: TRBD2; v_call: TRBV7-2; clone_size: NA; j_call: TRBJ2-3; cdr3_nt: TGTGCCAGCAGCTCGAGGCGGGAGGGAGGCACAGATACGCAGTATTTT; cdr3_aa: CASSSRREGGTDTQYF
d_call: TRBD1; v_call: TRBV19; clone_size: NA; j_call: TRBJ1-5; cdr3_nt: TGTGCCAGTAGTATACTACGGACAGGGGTGAGTCAGCCCCAGCATTTT; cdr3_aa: CASSILRTGVSQPQHF
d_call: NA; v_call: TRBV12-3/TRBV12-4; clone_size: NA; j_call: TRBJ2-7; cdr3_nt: TGTGCCAGCAGACTAAACAGGCGGCGGCAGTACTTC; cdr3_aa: CASRLNRRRQYF
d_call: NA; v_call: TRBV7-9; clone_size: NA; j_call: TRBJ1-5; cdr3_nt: TGTGCCAGCAGCTTATCGGCCGCGGGGGGCGGTAAACAGCCCCAGCATTTT; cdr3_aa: CASSLSAAGGGKQPQHF
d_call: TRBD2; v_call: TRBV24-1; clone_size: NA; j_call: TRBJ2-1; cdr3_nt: TGTGCCACCAGTCTTGGGACTAGCGGAGCCTCCTACAATGAGCAGTTCTTC; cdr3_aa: CATSLGTSGASYNEQFF
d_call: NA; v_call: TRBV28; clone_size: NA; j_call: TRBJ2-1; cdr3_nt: TGTGCCAGCAGTTCCCCAAATGAGCAGTTCTTC; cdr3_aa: CASSSPNEQFF
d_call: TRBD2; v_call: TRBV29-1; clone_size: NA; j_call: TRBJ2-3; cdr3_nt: TGCAGCACCACCCCCCCACTAGCGTCTAGCACAGATACGCAGTATTTT; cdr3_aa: CSTTPPLASSTDTQYF
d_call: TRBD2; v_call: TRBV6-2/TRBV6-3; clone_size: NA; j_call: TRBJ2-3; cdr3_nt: TGTGCCAGCAGTCCCATAGCGGGGGCAGATACGCAGTATTTT; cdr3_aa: CASSPIAGADTQYF
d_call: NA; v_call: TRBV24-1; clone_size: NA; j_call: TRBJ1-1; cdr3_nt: TGTGCCACCAGTGACGGAGGGGAGATGAACACTGAAGCTTTCTTT; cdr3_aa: CATSDGGEMNTEAFF
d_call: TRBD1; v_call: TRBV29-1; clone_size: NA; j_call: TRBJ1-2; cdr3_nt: TGCAGCTCTCTGACTTGGGACAGTCCTGGCTACACCTTC; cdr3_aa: CSSLTWDSPGYTF
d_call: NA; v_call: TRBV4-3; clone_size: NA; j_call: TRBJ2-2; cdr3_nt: TGCGCCAGCAGCCAAGGCTTACCCTGGGTTTGGAGAGGGGAGCTGTTTTTT; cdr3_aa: CASSQGLPWVWRGELFF
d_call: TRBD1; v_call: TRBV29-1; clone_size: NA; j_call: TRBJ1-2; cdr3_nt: TGCAGCGTTCTACGACAGGGGACAAACTATGGCTACACCTTC; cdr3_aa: CSVLRQGTNYGYTF